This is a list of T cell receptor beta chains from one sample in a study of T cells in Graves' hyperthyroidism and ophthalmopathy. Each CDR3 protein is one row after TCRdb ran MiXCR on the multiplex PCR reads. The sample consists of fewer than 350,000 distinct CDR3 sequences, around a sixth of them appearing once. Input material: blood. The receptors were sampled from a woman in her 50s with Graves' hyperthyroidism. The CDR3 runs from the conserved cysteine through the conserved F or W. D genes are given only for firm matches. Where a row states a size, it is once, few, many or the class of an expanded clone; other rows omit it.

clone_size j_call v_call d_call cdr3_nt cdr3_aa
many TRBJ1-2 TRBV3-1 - TGTGCCAGCAGCCACGGCGGGTATGGCTACACCTTC CASSHGGYGYTF
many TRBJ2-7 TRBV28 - TGTGCCAGCAACCGAGGGGGGCGGGAGCAGTACTTC CASNRGGREQYF
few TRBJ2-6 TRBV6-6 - TGTGCCAGCAGTTACTCGGGGGTGGGCAACGTCCTGACTTTC CASSYSGVGNVLTF
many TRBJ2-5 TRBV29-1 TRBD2 TGCAGCGGAGCCGGGGCTAGCGGACAAGAGACCCAGTACTTC CSGAGASGQETQYF
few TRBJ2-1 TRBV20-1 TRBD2 TGCAGTGCTTCCCAAGGGGGAGCGGGGGCGACTAATGAGCAGTTCTTC CSASQGGAGATNEQFF
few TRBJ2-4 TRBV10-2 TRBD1 TGCGCCAGCAGTGAGTCCCCGGGACAGCCAAATGTCCTAGCCAAAAACATTCAGTACTTC CASSESPGQPNVLAKNIQYF
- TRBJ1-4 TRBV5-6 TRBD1 TGTGCCAGCAGCTTGGGACAGGGTGCCCAAGGAGAAAAACTGTTTTTT CASSLGQGAQGEKLFF
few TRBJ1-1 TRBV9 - TGTGCCAGCAGCCAAGGGAGGGTGTCGGCTGAAGCTTTCTTT CASSQGRVSAEAFF
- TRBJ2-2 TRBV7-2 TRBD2 TGTGCCAGCAGCTTTGCTAGCGGTCTAAACACCGGGGAGCTGTTTTTT CASSFASGLNTGELFF
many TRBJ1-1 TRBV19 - TGTGCCAGTATGACAGGCGTCATGAACACTGAAGCTTTCTTT CASMTGVMNTEAFF
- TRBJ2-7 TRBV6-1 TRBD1 TGTGCCAGCGGGGACAGGGTGGACGAGCAGTGCTTC CASGDRVDEQCF
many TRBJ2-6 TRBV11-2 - TGTGCCAGCAGCCTCAGGGAGGCTGGGGCCAACGTCCTGACTTTC CASSLREAGANVLTF
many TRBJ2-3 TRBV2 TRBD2 TGTGCCAGCAAGACTAGCGGGGATACGCAGTATTTT CASKTSGDTQYF
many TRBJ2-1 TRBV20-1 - TGCAGTGCTAGACGTCTAGACCTTTTTCCCAATGAGTGGCAGTTCTTC CSARRLDLFPNEWQFF
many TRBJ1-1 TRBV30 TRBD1 TGTGCCTGGAGTGTACTAAACAGGGGGGACACTGAAGCTTTCTTT CAWSVLNRGDTEAFF
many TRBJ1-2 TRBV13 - TGTGCCAGCAGCGGCCCCAAGGGATCTAACTATGGCTACACCTTC CASSGPKGSNYGYTF
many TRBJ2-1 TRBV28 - TGTGCCAGCAGCTATAACCCGGTAGGCAATGAGCAGTTCTTC CASSYNPVGNEQFF
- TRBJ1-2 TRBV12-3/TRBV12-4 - TGTGCCAGCAGTTTACAGGGCAGGGGTGATGGCTACACCTTC CASSLQGRGDGYTF
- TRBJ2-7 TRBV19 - TGTGCCAGTAGTATGGGGCGGGGCAACTCCTACGAGCAGTACTTC CASSMGRGNSYEQYF
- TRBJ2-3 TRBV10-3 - TGTGCCATCAGTGATCAGGGGAACACCGGAGTCACAGATACGCAGTATTTT CAISDQGNTGVTDTQYF
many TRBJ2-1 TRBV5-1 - TGCGCCAGCAGCTTGGTTGGGGCGAATGAGCAGTTCTTC CASSLVGANEQFF
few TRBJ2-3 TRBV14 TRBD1 TGTGCCAGCAGCCAAGATCGGACAGGGGCGCAGTATTTT CASSQDRTGAQYF
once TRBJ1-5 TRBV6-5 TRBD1 TGTGCCAGCAGTTACTCGGGACAGGGATATCAGCCCCAGCATTTT CASSYSGQGYQPQHF
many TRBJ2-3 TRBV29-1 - TGCAGCGTTGAACAGTCCTCCTCTACGCAGTATTTT CSVEQSSSTQYF
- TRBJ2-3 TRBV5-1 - TGCGCCAGCAGCTTAAGAGAGTCTCCCGGTACGCAGTATTTT CASSLRESPGTQYF
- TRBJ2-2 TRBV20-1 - TGCAGTGCTAGTTTTAGCGGCGCGAACACCGGGGAGCTGTTTTTT CSASFSGANTGELFF
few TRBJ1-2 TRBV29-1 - TGCAGCGTTGAGGGGACCGCCGCTAACTATGGCTACACCTTC CSVEGTAANYGYTF
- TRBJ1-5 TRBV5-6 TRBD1 TGTGCCAGCAGCTCAGGGGGGCCGAGCAATCAGCCCCAGCATTTT CASSSGGPSNQPQHF
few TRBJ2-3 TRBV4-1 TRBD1 TGCGCCAGCAGCCCGGGACAGGGGATGCCAGATACGCAGTATTTT CASSPGQGMPDTQYF
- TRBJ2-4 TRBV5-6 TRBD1 TGTGCCAGCAGCTTCGCGGGACAGGCCTTGAACATTCAGTGCTTC CASSFAGQALNIQCF
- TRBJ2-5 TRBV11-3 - TGTGCCAGCAGCGACGAAAGGGGCTACTTC CASSDERGYF
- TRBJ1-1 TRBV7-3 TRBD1 TGTGCCAGCAGCTCACAGGGGTCGCTTGACACTGAAGCTTTCTTT CASSSQGSLDTEAFF
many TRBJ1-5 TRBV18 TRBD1 TGTGCCAGCTCACCTGGGACAGGGGTTCAGCCCCAGCATTTT CASSPGTGVQPQHF
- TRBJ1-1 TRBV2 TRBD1 TGTGCCAGCAGAAGACAGGGGGTAAACACTGAAGCTTTCTTT CASRRQGVNTEAFF
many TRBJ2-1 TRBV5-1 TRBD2 TGCGCCAGCAGCTTGGAGCTAGCGGGAGATCGTGAGCAGTTCTTC CASSLELAGDREQFF
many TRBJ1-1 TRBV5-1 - TGCGCCAGCAGCTTGGACGGGACCGTTGAAGCTTTCTTT CASSLDGTVEAFF
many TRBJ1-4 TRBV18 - TGTGCCAGCTCACCAGGGGAGAATGAAAAACTGTTTTTT CASSPGENEKLFF
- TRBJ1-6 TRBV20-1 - TGCAGTGCCCGCCCCGAGGCCAATTCACCCCTCCACTTT CSARPEANSPLHF
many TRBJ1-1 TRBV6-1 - TGTGCCAGCAGTGAATCCCCGGGGCAGAACGCTGAAGCTTTCTTT CASSESPGQNAEAFF
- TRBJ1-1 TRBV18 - TGTGCCAGCTCTCCCCGGACAGCCGCTGAAGCTTTCTTT CASSPRTAAEAFF
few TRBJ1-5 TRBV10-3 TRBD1 TGTGCCATCAGTGGAGAGGGGGCTCTGGATTTT CAISGEGALDF
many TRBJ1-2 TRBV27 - TGTGCCAGCAGTAAAGGGGGAACTCCTAACTATGGCTACACCTTC CASSKGGTPNYGYTF
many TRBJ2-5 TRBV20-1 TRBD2 TGCAGTGCTAGAGACGTTGGGCGGGGGGGCCAAGAGACCCAGTACTTC CSARDVGRGGQETQYF
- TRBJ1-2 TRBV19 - TGTGCCAGCCGTGGTTTTGGCTACACCTTC CASRGFGYTF
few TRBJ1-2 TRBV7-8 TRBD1 TGTGCCAGCAGCAACCGACAGGGGGTTGTCTATGGCTACACCTTC CASSNRQGVVYGYTF
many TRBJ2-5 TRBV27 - TGTGCCAGCAGTCCCGAATGGGGGTTACAGGAGACCCAGTACTTC CASSPEWGLQETQYF
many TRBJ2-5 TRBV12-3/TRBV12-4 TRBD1 TGTGCCAGCAGCCCTCGGAACAGGGGGCGGAAGGAGACCCAGTACTTC CASSPRNRGRKETQYF
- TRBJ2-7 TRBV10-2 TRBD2 TGCGCCAGCTGCGGGGGTTTTTCGCCCTACGAGCAGTACTTC CASCGGFSPYEQYF
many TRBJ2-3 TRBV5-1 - TGCGCCAGCAGCTCCGGCGAGAGCACAGATACGCAGTATTTT CASSSGESTDTQYF
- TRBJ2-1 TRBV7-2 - TGTGCCAGCACGGTAAGCGGAGAGGGCTCCTACAACGAGCAGTTCTTC CASTVSGEGSYNEQFF
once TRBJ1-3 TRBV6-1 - TGTGCCAGCCACTATAGAAACACCATATATTTT CASHYRNTIYF
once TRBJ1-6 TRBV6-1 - TGTGCCAGCAGAAGGCATATAGGCGGTCAGGGGAATTCACCCCTCCACTTT CASRRHIGGQGNSPLHF
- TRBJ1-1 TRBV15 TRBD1 TGTGCCACCAGCAGAGGTTGGGACAGGGCCCTCCCATACATTGAAGCTTTCTTT CATSRGWDRALPYIEAFF
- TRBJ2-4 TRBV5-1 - TGCGCCAGCAGCCCGCAGGGACTCCGCCTCGACATTCAGTACTTC CASSPQGLRLDIQYF
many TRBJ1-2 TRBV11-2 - TGTGCCAGCAGCTCCACGAGTGGGACACCCCATGGCTACACCTTC CASSSTSGTPHGYTF